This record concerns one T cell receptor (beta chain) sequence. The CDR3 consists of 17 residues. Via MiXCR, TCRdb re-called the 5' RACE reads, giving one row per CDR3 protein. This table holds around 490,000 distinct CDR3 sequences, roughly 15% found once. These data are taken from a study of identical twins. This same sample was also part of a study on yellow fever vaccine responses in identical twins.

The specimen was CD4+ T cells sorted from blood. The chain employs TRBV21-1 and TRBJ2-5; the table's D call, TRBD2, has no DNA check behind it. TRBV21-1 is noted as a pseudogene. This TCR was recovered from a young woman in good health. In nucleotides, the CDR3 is TGTGCCAGCAGCAATCCGACTAGCGGGGGGGATCAAGAGACCCAGTACTTC. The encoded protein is CASSNPTSGGDQETQYF.